This T cell receptor (beta chain) comes out of a study of spatial heterogeneity in lung cancer. Study outcomes and limitations: Tracking of ubiquitous and regional nonsynonymous mutations by counts of ubiquitous and regional expanded TCRs, respectively, was seen. One measure, the expanded intratumoral alpha and beta TCR count, tracked tumor mutation counts.

This clonotype was found a few times. Its antigen remains unidentified. The V gene end was trimmed by 3 bases and the J gene end by 7 bases; junction bases not matched to a gene: 3. Germline V gene sequence: CDR1 MNHEY, CDR2 SVGAGI. The CDR3 runs 13 residues. TCRdb reprocessed the 5' RACE reads with MiXCR, giving one entry per CDR3 protein. The sample shows 20,000 to 25,000 distinct CDR3 sequences, approximately 4.8% of them seen only once. The time point here: sample taken at primary tumor resection. 72 TRACERx patients with early, untreated non-small cell lung cancer donated samples. The rearrangement joins TRBV6-5 to TRBJ1-1; 9 bases line up with TRBD1. Sequencing was performed on lung tumor tissue, taken at surgery. This receptor was identified in a male donor with early-stage non-small cell lung cancer. CDR3 in amino acids: CASSYLDRGEAFF. The CDR3 region has the DNA TGTGCCAGCAGTTATCTGGACAGGGGTGAAGCTTTCTTT.